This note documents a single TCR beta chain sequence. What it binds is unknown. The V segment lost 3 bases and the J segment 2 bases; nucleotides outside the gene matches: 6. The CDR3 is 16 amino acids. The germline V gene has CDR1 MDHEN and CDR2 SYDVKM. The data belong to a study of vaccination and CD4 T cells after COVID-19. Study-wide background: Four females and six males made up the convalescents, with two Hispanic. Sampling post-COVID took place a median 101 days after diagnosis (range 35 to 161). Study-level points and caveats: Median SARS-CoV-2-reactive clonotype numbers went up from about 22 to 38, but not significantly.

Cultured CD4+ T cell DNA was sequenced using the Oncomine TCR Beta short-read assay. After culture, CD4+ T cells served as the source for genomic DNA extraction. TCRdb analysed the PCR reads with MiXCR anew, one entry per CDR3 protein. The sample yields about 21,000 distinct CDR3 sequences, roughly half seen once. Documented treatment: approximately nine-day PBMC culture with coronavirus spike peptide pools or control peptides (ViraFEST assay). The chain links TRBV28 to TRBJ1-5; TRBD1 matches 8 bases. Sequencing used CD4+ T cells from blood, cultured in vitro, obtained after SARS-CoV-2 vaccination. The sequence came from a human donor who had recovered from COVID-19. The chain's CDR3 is CASSFQTGARNQPQHF. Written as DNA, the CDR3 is TGTGCCAGCAGTTTTCAGACAGGGGCCCGCAATCAGCCCCAGCATTTT.